The 5 T cell receptor beta chains presented below share a single source sample, sequenced in a study of cytomegalovirus exposure and HLA in healthy donors. The PCR contained 60 Vbeta and 13 Jbeta primers. The protocol was immunoSEQ multiplex PCR, while the TCRdb copy is restricted to in-frame clones and leaves out a portion. Of about 130,000 clones listed, 73% are singletons. Specimen: PBMCs. These TCRs come from a woman between 35 and 50 years old in good health and CMV-seropositive.

This chain uses TRBV6-1 with TRBJ1-3; the match to TRBD1 covers 8 bases. The length of the CDR3 is 14 residues. Germline V gene data show CDR1 as MNHNS and CDR2 as SASEGT. Trimming at V came to 6 bases and at J to 8 bases, leaving 9 bases not matched to a gene. The CDR3 coding sequence is TGTGCCAGCAGGGACGGACAGGGTTCGGACACCATATATTTT. It is translated as CASRDGQGSDTIYF.

This clone was counted only a few times. V usage is TRBV9 and J usage is TRBJ2-5; 12 nucleotides agree with TRBD2. The germline CDR1 and CDR2 sequences are SGDLS and YYNGEE. Unmatched junction bases numbered 6, after V lost 4 bases and J lost 2 bases. The CDR3 spans 16 residues. CDR3 in amino acids: CASSTGLAGKQETQYF. The CDR3 DNA follows: TGTGCCAGCAGCACGGGACTAGCGGGCAAACAAGAGACCCAGTACTTC.

The chain couples TRBV4-1 to TRBJ1-1, with 8 positions matching TRBD1. V lost 0 bases and J lost 6; bases outside the gene matches: 9. This CDR3 has 16 amino acids. Germline V gene data show CDR1 as MGHRA and CDR2 as YSYEKL. The CDR3 loop is CASSQDPAGGRSEAFF. For the CDR3, the DNA is TGCGCCAGCAGCCAAGATCCGGCAGGGGGCAGGTCTGAAGCTTTCTTT.

The chain combines TRBV27 with TRBJ1-6, with 7 bases lining up with TRBD1. The CDR3 has 15 residues. V trimming: 5 bases; J trimming: 6 bases; junction bases outside the gene matches: 7. Looked up from germline, CDR1 is MNHEY and CDR2 is SMNVEV (reference sequence). The DNA of the CDR3 is TGTGCCAGCAGTATGCTGGAGGGGGCTAATTCACCCCTCCACTTT. Its translation: CASSMLEGANSPLHF.

V usage is TRBV28 and J usage is TRBJ1-2; 11 bases are a match to TRBD1. The germline CDR1 and CDR2 sequences are MDHEN and SYDVKM. With 7 bases clipped from V and 4 bases from J, the junction kept 14 bases outside the gene matches. This CDR3 is 17 amino acids long. The CDR3 reads CASTQYVRTGGPYGYTF. The CDR3 DNA reads as TGTGCCAGCACCCAGTACGTCCGGACAGGGGGCCCCTATGGCTACACCTTC.